A single count supports the clone carrying this TCR beta chain. This sample stems from a study of blood T cell repertoires in COVID-19. Using immunoSEQ multiplex PCR, the repertoire was profiled, and TCRdb retains in-frame clones only, with some absent. The table lists about 190,000 clones, 84% of them singletons. CDR1 is SGHRS and CDR2 is YFSETQ in the germline V gene. V lost 0 bases, J lost 1 base, and 8 bases lay in between. The CDR3 covers 15 residues. The chain joins TRBV5-1 to TRBJ1-3; D uncertain. Source material: PBMCs or T cells enriched from blood (not recorded which). This clonotype was sampled from a woman aged 25-40 years who had been exposed to COVID-19. The CDR3 reads CASSLAGNSGNTIYF. The CDR3 DNA follows: TGCGCCAGCAGCTTGGCGGGTAATTCTGGAAACACCATATATTTT.